The entry that follows covers one T cell receptor beta chain sequence. The sample comes from a study of blood T cell repertoires in COVID-19. The overall study: Sample material is recorded as cDNA or gDNA derived from T cells, B-cell-depleted T cells, or PBMCs.

Germline V gives CDR1 WNHNN, CDR2 SYGVQD (reference sequence). Trimming took off 0 bases at V and 5 bases at J, with 11 bases between the two ends. The CDR3 has 15 residues. The method was immunoSEQ multiplex PCR; TCRdb's version includes in-frame clones alone and lacks a portion of them. The profile shows over 75,000 clones, 80% of them singletons. The chain joins TRBV10-1 to TRBJ2-1; perhaps TRBD2 as D (7 bases). The source of this sequence is a human donor in a cohort sampled during active COVID-19. The sample consisted of peripheral blood. DNA for the CDR3: TGCGCCAGCAGTGAGTCCGGGGGGCGGCACAATGAGCAGTTCTTC. Translating gives CASSESGGRHNEQFF.